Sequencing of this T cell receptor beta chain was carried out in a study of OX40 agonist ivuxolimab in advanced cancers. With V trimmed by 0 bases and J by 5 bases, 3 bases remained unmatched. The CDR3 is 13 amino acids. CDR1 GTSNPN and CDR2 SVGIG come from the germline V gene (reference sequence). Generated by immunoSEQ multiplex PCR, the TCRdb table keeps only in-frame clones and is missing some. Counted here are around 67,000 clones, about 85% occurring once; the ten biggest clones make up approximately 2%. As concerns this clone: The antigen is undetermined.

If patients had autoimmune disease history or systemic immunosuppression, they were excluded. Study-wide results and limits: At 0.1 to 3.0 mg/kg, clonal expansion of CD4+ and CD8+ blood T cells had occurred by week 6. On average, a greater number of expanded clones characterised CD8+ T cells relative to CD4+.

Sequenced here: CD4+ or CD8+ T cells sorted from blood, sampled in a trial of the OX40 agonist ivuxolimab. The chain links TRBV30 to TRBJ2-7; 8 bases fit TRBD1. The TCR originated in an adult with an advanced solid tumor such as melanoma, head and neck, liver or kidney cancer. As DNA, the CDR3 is TGTGCCTGGAGTGTACAGGGGGGAAACGAGCAGTACTTC. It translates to CAWSVQGGNEQYF.